The 31 T cell receptor beta chains reported below all come from one sample, sequenced in a study of blood T cells in healthy people across ages. The second PCR ran about 6 to 11 cycles with a sample-barcoded 5' primer and J-beta primers. One entry per CDR3 protein results from TCRdb running MiXCR on the 5' RACE reads. Of hundreds of thousands of distinct CDR3 sequences listed, roughly three fifths were seen once; the top ten hold 25% to 30%. Sequencing was performed on blood. These receptor sequences come from a man aged 35 to 55 in good health.

The V and J genes are TRBV20-1 and TRBJ2-1, with TRBD2 identical over 11 bases. The V segment lost 0 bases and the J segment 4 bases; nucleotides outside the gene matches: 5. The V gene's germline CDR1 is DFQATT and CDR2 SNEGSKA (reference sequence). This CDR3 region has 16 residues. CDR3 amino acids: CSARDPLAGVYNEQFF. CDR3 nucleotides: TGCAGTGCTAGAGACCCACTAGCGGGAGTTTACAATGAGCAGTTCTTC.

This clonotype was seen a few times. This chain joins TRBV7-9 and TRBJ1-1; 11 nucleotides match TRBD1. Per the germline V gene, CDR1 is SEHNR and CDR2 is FQNEAQ (reference sequence). Losses at the gene ends were 1 base for V and 1 base for J; bases not matched to a gene: 8. The CDR3 is made up of 18 amino acids. CDR3 sequence: CASSLVADRGRRNTEAFF. CDR3 DNA: TGTGCCAGCAGCTTAGTCGCGGACAGGGGGCGAAGGAACACTGAAGCTTTCTTT.

This clonotype was counted between two and nine times. The chain carries TRBV29-1 and TRBJ2-5, with 9 bases fitting TRBD2. The CDR3 is 13 amino acids. The V segment lost 6 bases and the J segment 5 bases; nucleotides outside the gene matches: 7. The germline V gene encodes CDR1 SQVTM and CDR2 ANQGSEA. The CDR3, as DNA: TGCAGCGTCGCTAAACTAGCGGGTGAGACCCAGTACTTC. Its translation is CSVAKLAGETQYF.

This clonotype was seen a handful of times. The genes are TRBV3-1 and TRBJ2-5; D possibly corresponds to TRBD2 (6 bases). The V and J ends lost 0 bases and 5 bases respectively, with 19 bases between them. Germline CDR1 LGHDT, CDR2 YNNKEL (reference sequence). This CDR3 comprises 17 residues. CDR3 DNA sequence: TGTGCCAGCAGCCAAGATCCTGACTACCCTGGGGGGGAGACCCAGTACTTC. Protein product: CASSQDPDYPGGETQYF.

Note on this clonotype: A much more abundant neighbour one base away suggests this may be a read error. V gene TRBV10-3 combines with J gene TRBJ2-7, with 10 bases matching TRBD2. CDR1 and CDR2 (germline): ENHRY, SYGVKD. The CDR3 has 15 residues. Trimming cost V 7 bases and J 4 bases; bases outside gene matches: 10. The CDR3 nucleotides read TGTGCCATCAATGGACTAGCGGCAGCCAATTACGAGCAGTACTTC. Its translation: CAINGLAAANYEQYF.

The rearrangement links TRBV20-1 to TRBJ2-4; possible D gene TRBD1, 5 bases. Trimming pared 7 bases from V and 3 bases from J, leaving 13 bases between. Per the germline V gene, CDR1 is DFQATT and CDR2 is SNEGSKA (reference sequence). The CDR3 spans 13 residues. Here the CDR3 DNA reads TGCAGTGGACTGGGGCGTGACAAAAACATTCAGTACTTC. Amino acid sequence: CSGLGRDKNIQYF.

This clonotype showed up just a few times. This chain connects TRBV10-3 to TRBJ2-5; the match to TRBD1 covers 11 bases. In germline, CDR1 is ENHRY, CDR2 SYGVKD. After removal of 5 bases from V and 5 bases from J, the junction contained 4 bases not matched to a gene. CDR3 length: 14 residues. The CDR3 DNA reads TGTGCCATCAGTCCGGGGACAGGGGGGGAGACCCAGTACTTC. Its translation: CAISPGTGGETQYF.

This clonotype was detected only a few times. The chain joins TRBV6-5 to TRBJ2-6, with a weak D call TRBD2 (5 bases). The V end lost 6 bases, the J end lost 0 bases, and 9 bases lay between the germline ends. CDR1 is MNHEY, CDR2 SVGAGI, per germline. This CDR3 region has 15 residues. CDR3: CASSQRVSGANVLTF. The DNA for the CDR3 is TGTGCCAGCAGCCAGAGGGTCTCTGGGGCCAACGTCCTGACTTTC.

The chain is built from TRBV3-1 and TRBJ2-5, with D possibly TRBD1 on 7 matching bases. The assigned J gene may be wrong: the sequence end matches TRBJ2-1 better. The CDR3 has 14 amino acids. The germline gives CDR1 LGHDT, CDR2 YNNKEL (reference sequence). In DNA form, the CDR3 reads TGTGCCAGCACCCAGCAGGGGGGACAAGAGACCCAGTTCTTC. Its protein product is CASTQQGGQETQFF.

The chain couples TRBV12-3 or TRBV12-4 to TRBJ2-7; D unclear. The J call may be in error: the DNA end matches TRBJ2-5 better. The CDR3 consists of 13 residues. The DNA for the CDR3 is TGTGCCAGCAGAACCGGGTCCATGGGGACCCAGTACTTC. It encodes CASRTGSMGTQYF.

This chain joins TRBV28 and TRBJ2-7, with D perhaps TRBD2 (6 bases). Germline CDR1 and CDR2: MDHEN and SYDVKM. The CDR3 covers 14 residues. The V and J ends lost 7 bases and 1 base respectively, with 14 bases between them. Here the CDR3 DNA reads TGTGCCAGCACCCCTATGGGGGGATCCTACGAGCAGTACTTC. Translation gives CASTPMGGSYEQYF.

The chain has TRBV7-2 and TRBJ1-2; D is uncertain. Germline CDR1 SGHTA, CDR2 FQGNSA. The CDR3 has 13 amino acids. Trimming removed 10 bases from V and 1 base from J, with 13 bases in between. In DNA, the CDR3 is TGTGCCACCGCGGGAAGTTTTAACTATGGCTACACCTTC. Its translation is CATAGSFNYGYTF.

In this sample, this clonotype turned up many times. The germline gene is not matched at one end of the junction; a read error may be the cause. This chain links TRBV9 with TRBJ2-5; D perhaps matches TRBD1 (6 bases). Germline CDR1 is SGDLS and CDR2 is YYNGEE. This CDR3 comprises 13 residues. DNA for the CDR3: TGCGCCAGCAGCTCCGGACAGCAAGAGACCCAGTACTTC. Translation gives CASSSGQQETQYF.

This chain uses TRBV6-1 with TRBJ2-5, with 7 bases aligning to TRBD1. The J call may be incorrect, as the DNA end agrees better with TRBJ2-7. The CDR3 extends over 15 amino acids. Germline assignment: CDR1 MNHNS and CDR2 SASEGT. The CDR3 sequence: CASSLGQEKPYEQYF. CDR3 nucleotide sequence: TGTGCCAGCAGCCTCGGACAGGAAAAGCCATACGAGCAGTACTTC.

CDR3 sequence reads: CASSQGFVFGQGGEQYF. The DNA for the CDR3 is TGTGCCAGCAGCCAGGGGTTCGTGTTTGGACAGGGTGGCGAGCAGTACTTC. The chain joins TRBV3-1 to TRBJ2-7; 8 bases match TRBD1. The CDR3 spans 17 residues. V lost 3 bases, J lost 6 bases, and 16 bases stayed unmatched. Germline CDR1 LGHDT, CDR2 YNNKEL (reference sequence).

This clonotype was observed a single time. The chain carries TRBV3-1 and TRBJ1-1; a weak D match, TRBD1 (5 bases). The germline CDR1 and CDR2 sequences are LGHDT and YNNKEL (reference sequence). V dropped 4 bases and J dropped 1 base, with 19 bases sitting between them. This CDR3 is built from 17 residues. The CDR3 coding sequence is TGTGCCAGCAGCCCTGACGAAGCCGGGACGGCGAACACTGAAGCTTTCTTT. Translated: CASSPDEAGTANTEAFF.

V usage is TRBV20-1 and J usage is TRBJ2-5; 9 bases fit TRBD1. Trimming removed 1 base from V and 5 bases from J; junction bases left unmatched: 11. The germline V gene has CDR1 DFQATT and CDR2 SNEGSKA (reference sequence). The CDR3 is made up of 16 amino acids. This chain's CDR3 is CSARVTGGIVGETQYF. The DNA for the CDR3 is TGCAGTGCTAGAGTTACAGGGGGCATCGTAGGGGAGACCCAGTACTTC.

The genes are TRBV29-1 and TRBJ2-1, with 16 bases matching TRBD2. V lost 6 bases and J lost 8; bases outside the gene matches: 4. Germline values: CDR1 SQVTM, CDR2 ANQGSEA. This CDR3 comprises 14 residues. The CDR3, as DNA: TGCAGCGTAGGGACTAGCGGGGGGGCCTATGAGCAGTTCTTC. This translates into CSVGTSGGAYEQFF.

The V gene is TRBV20-1, the J gene TRBJ2-3; 8 bases line up with TRBD2. Per germline, CDR1 DFQATT and CDR2 SNEGSKA (reference sequence). The V and J ends lost 6 bases and 6 bases, in that order; junction bases with no gene match: 8. This CDR3 has 13 residues. CDR3: CSALLAARDTQYF. DNA of the CDR3: TGCAGTGCCTTACTAGCGGCGCGGGATACGCAGTATTTT.

The sample holds a few counts of this clonotype. V and J are TRBV15 and TRBJ2-1; 9 bases fit TRBD1. Germline CDR1 and CDR2: LNHNV and YYDKDF (reference sequence). With V trimmed by 5 bases and J by 7 bases, 9 bases remained unmatched. This CDR3 comprises 15 residues. CDR3 in amino acids: CATSSLGTGWNEQFF. The DNA of the CDR3 is TGTGCCACCAGCTCCCTCGGGACAGGGTGGAATGAGCAGTTCTTC.

This clonotype was found a few times. The V and J genes are TRBV6-2 or TRBV6-3 and TRBJ2-3; a possible D gene is TRBD1 (6 bases). This CDR3 has 19 amino acids. Per the germline V gene, CDR1 is MNHEY and CDR2 is SVGEGT. Trimming took off 2 bases at V and 2 bases at J, with 23 bases between the two ends. This CDR3 is CASSYATGPQKLNTDTQYF. CDR3 in DNA: TGTGCCAGCAGTTACGCCACAGGGCCGCAGAAACTTAACACAGATACGCAGTATTTT.

This clonotype appeared a few times. CDR3 sequence (DNA): TGTGCCAGCAGCGTAGGTGCTGATCCCTACGAGCAGTACTTC. This gives the protein CASSVGADPYEQYF. The chain uses TRBV9 and TRBJ2-7; no firm D call. Germline V gene lookup returns CDR1 SGDLS and CDR2 YYNGEE. The CDR3 is made up of 14 amino acids. The V gene lost 0 bases and the J gene lost 2 bases, with 9 bases spanning the gap.

The J gene is TRBJ1-2, the V gene TRBV6-5; a possible D gene is TRBD1 (6 bases). CDR1 and CDR2 from the germline V gene are MNHEY and SVGAGI. Trimming cost V 7 bases and J 6 bases, with 18 bases left between them. The CDR3 loop spans 14 amino acids. The CDR3 is CASTLDRSIDGYTF. DNA for the CDR3: TGTGCCAGCACCTTGGACAGATCTATTGATGGCTACACCTTC.

A remark on this clonotype: An end of the junction differs from the germline gene, which may be a read error. CDR3 loop: CASSVVRGLYNERFF. DNA of the CDR3: TGTGCCAGCAGCGTAGTCAGGGGGCTGTACAATGAGCGGTTCTTC. This chain connects TRBV9 to TRBJ2-1, with TRBD1 matching 8 bases. CDR1 is SGDLS and CDR2 is YYNGEE in the germline V gene. The CDR3 loop spans 15 amino acids.

This clonotype was detected a few times. CDR3 bases: TGTGCCAGCAGCCCAGACCGGGACTCCTTGGGGTACGAGCAGTACTTC. This translates into CASSPDRDSLGYEQYF. The gene calls are TRBV12-3 or TRBV12-4 and TRBJ2-7; possible D gene TRBD2, 6 bases. The CDR3 is made up of 16 amino acids. V was cut by 6 bases and J by 4 bases, with 22 bases left in between.

This clonotype was detected ten times or more. The chain carries TRBV6-2 or TRBV6-3 and TRBJ2-1; no clear D gene. CDR3 length: 14 residues. The V end lost 0 bases, the J end lost 6 bases, and 9 bases lay between the germline ends. CDR1 and CDR2 (germline): MNHEY, SVGEGT. The CDR3 protein is CASSYSRVLNEQFF. The CDR3 coding sequence is TGTGCCAGCAGTTACTCAAGAGTTCTCAATGAGCAGTTCTTC.

The V gene is TRBV24-1, the J gene TRBJ2-5, with 7 bases fitting TRBD1. With V trimmed by 3 bases and J by 1 base, 4 bases remained unmatched. In germline, CDR1 is KGHDR, CDR2 SFDVKD. This CDR3 is built from 15 residues. The CDR3 DNA sequence: TGTGCCACCAGTGATATCGGGACAGTCCAAGAGACCCAGTACTTC. Encoded protein: CATSDIGTVQETQYF.

The chain couples TRBV20-1 to TRBJ2-5; 8 nucleotides line up with TRBD2. Germline V gene data show CDR1 as DFQATT and CDR2 as SNEGSKA (reference sequence). The J segment lost 11 bases and the V segment lost 4 bases, leaving 15 bases of the junction unmatched. The CDR3 has 14 residues. CDR3: CSANLPGGPGEQYF. The CDR3 DNA reads as TGCAGTGCTAATCTTCCGGGAGGGCCGGGGGAGCAGTACTTC.

As regards this clonotype: A much larger clone lies a single base off, so this may be a read error. The chain has TRBV5-1 and TRBJ1-6; 7 bases align to TRBD1. Germline V gene lookup returns CDR1 SGHRS and CDR2 YFSETQ. Germline trimming cut 0 bases from V and 11 bases from J; bases unmatched to any gene: 5. This CDR3 is built from 14 residues. CDR3 sequence reads: CASSLGHRGPPLHF. Here the CDR3 DNA reads TGCGCCAGCAGCTTGGGCCACAGGGGTCCACCCCTCCACTTT. Full variable domain (outside the CDR3, taken from reference TRBV5-1 and TRBJ1-6): KAGVTQTPRYLIKTRGQQVTLSCSPISGHRSVSWYQQTPGQGLQFLFEYFSETQRNKGNFPGRFSGRQFSNSRSEMNVSTLELGDSALYLCASSLGHRGPPLHFGNGTRLTVT.

This clonotype has more than one count but fewer than ten. This chain joins TRBV7-6 and TRBJ2-7; a weak D match, TRBD1 (5 bases). The ends were cut back, 5 bases at V and 7 bases at J, with 18 bases in the middle. CDR3 length: 14 amino acids. In germline, CDR1 is SGHVS, CDR2 FNYEAQ. This CDR3 reads CASSPTPGPGEQYF. The CDR3 nucleotides are TGTGCCAGCAGCCCAACGCCCGGACCAGGGGAGCAGTACTTC. The full variable domain, in which reference TRBV7-6 and TRBJ2-7 provide the parts outside the CDR3, is GAGVSQSPRYKVTKRGQDVALRCDPISGHVSLYWYRQALGQGPEFLTYFNYEAQQDKSGLPNDRFSAERPEGSISTLTIQRTEQRDSAMYRCASSPTPGPGEQYFGPGTRLTVT.

The table lists this clonotype with a few counts. The CDR3 protein is CSAVTGGREQFF. The CDR3 region has the DNA TGCAGTGCTGTCACAGGGGGCCGGGAGCAGTTCTTC. This chain connects TRBV20-1 to TRBJ2-1; 9 positions match TRBD1. The CDR3 is 12 residues long. Per germline, CDR1 DFQATT and CDR2 SNEGSKA (reference sequence). V lost 5 bases to trimming and J lost 10 bases; unmatched junction nucleotides: 6.